The 18 T cell receptor beta chains below all came from one sample that was sequenced in a study of blood T cell repertoires in COVID-19. TCRdb keeps only in-frame clones here, not all; method: immunoSEQ multiplex PCR. The repertoire includes a few hundred thousand clones, more than 75% of them detected once, and roughly 2.8% sits in the top ten. Sequencing was done on a sample of peripheral blood. The receptors were sampled from a man between 50 and 59 years old who had recovered from COVID-19.

This clone has only one observation. V and J are TRBV7-2 and TRBJ2-2; 10 nucleotides agree with TRBD2. The V gene end was trimmed by 4 bases and the J gene end by 1 base; junction bases not matched to a gene: 0. CDR1 is SGHTA and CDR2 is FQGNSA in the germline V gene. The CDR3 has 15 amino acids. In nucleotides, the CDR3 is TGTGCCAGCAGCTCTAGCGGGGGGAACACCGGGGAGCTGTTTTTT. This translates into CASSSSGGNTGELFF.

Only a few counts were recorded for this clone. The CDR3 protein is CASSTDSARETQYF. DNA for the CDR3: TGTGCCAGTAGTACGGACTCCGCGAGAGAGACCCAGTACTTC. The V gene is TRBV19, the J gene TRBJ2-5; perhaps TRBD2 as D (5 bases). The germline V gene has CDR1 LNHDA and CDR2 SQIVND (reference sequence). The V gene lost 4 bases and the J gene lost 4 bases, with 13 bases spanning the gap. There are 14 residues in the CDR3.

V is TRBV11-3 and J is TRBJ2-5, with 10 bases matching TRBD1. There are 16 residues in the CDR3. Germline CDR1 SGHNT, CDR2 YENEEA. V was pared by 5 bases and J by 5 bases, with 11 bases of the junction left unmatched. CDR3 sequence: CASSHHPGTGDETQYF. CDR3 bases: TGTGCCAGCAGCCACCATCCCGGGACAGGGGACGAGACCCAGTACTTC.

This rearrangement joins TRBV7-2 to TRBJ1-5; D not certain. Trimming pared 1 base from V and 3 bases from J, leaving 10 bases between. The CDR3 has 15 residues. The germline V gene encodes CDR1 SGHTA and CDR2 FQGNSA. This CDR3 is CASSLGQAHNQPQHF. The CDR3 nucleotides read TGTGCCAGCAGCTTAGGGCAGGCCCACAATCAGCCCCAGCATTTT.

This chain joins TRBV20-1 and TRBJ1-5, with a weak D call TRBD1 (5 bases). The germline CDR1 and CDR2 sequences are DFQATT and SNEGSKA (reference sequence). The CDR3 runs to 14 residues. V dropped 3 bases and J dropped 2 bases, with 11 bases sitting between them. CDR3 amino acids: CSASELGGNQPQHF. Here the CDR3 DNA reads TGCAGTGCTAGTGAGTTAGGGGGCAATCAGCCCCAGCATTTT.

This clone was seen only a few times. Other DNA variants within this sample encode the same CDR3. CDR3 sequence reads: CASSYSRNTGELFF. CDR3 nucleotide sequence: TGTGCCAGCAGTTACTCGAGGAACACCGGGGAGCTGTTTTTT. The V gene is TRBV6-5, the J gene TRBJ2-2; D unresolved. This CDR3 has 14 residues. Germline V gene sequence: CDR1 MNHEY, CDR2 SVGAGI. The V end was cut by 0 bases, the J end by 1 base, with 3 bases between.

The chain employs TRBV25-1 and TRBJ1-4; D possibly corresponds to TRBD1 (5 bases). Between the trimmed V and J ends, which lost 8 bases and 8 bases, there was a span of 18 bases. The germline CDR1 and CDR2 sequences are MGHDK and SYGVNS. The CDR3 runs 14 residues. In nucleotides, the CDR3 is TGTGCCAGCGCCGACCCAGGGCTACGGGAAAAACTGTTTTTT. Protein product: CASADPGLREKLFF. The entire variable domain, with the rest obtained from reference TRBV25-1 and TRBJ1-4, is as follows: EADIYQTPRYLVIGTGKKITLECSQTMGHDKMYWYQQDPGMELHLIHYSYGVNSTEKGDLSSESTVSRIRTEHFPLTLESARPSHTSQYLCASADPGLREKLFFGSGTQLSVL.

J is TRBJ2-1 and V is TRBV18; possible D gene TRBD2, 6 bases. V was cut by 5 bases and J by 4 bases, with 15 bases left in between. CDR3 length: 15 amino acids. Germline V lookup: CDR1 KGHSH, CDR2 LQKENI. CDR3 region: CASSARLVRYNEQFF. The DNA for the CDR3 is TGTGCCAGCTCAGCCCGACTAGTCAGGTACAATGAGCAGTTCTTC.

V usage is TRBV5-8 and J usage is TRBJ2-2, with 9 bases that match TRBD1. The ends lost 10 bases at V and 4 bases at J; junction bases unmatched: 5. This CDR3 region has 13 residues. Germline V gene data show CDR1 as SGHTS and CDR2 as YDEGEE. This CDR3 is CAGNRGLTGELFF. The CDR3, as DNA: TGTGCCGGAAACAGGGGGCTCACCGGGGAGCTGTTTTTT.

This clone was found a few times. The genes are TRBV6-5 and TRBJ1-1; D may be TRBD1 (5 bases). Germline V gene sequence: CDR1 MNHEY, CDR2 SVGAGI. This CDR3 comprises 14 residues. Deletions cut 6 bases from V and 1 base from J, with 12 bases between. This CDR3 reads CASRYDQGNTEAFF. The CDR3 nucleotides are TGTGCCAGCAGGTATGATCAGGGGAACACTGAAGCTTTCTTT.

This rearrangement joins TRBV5-6 to TRBJ2-2, with 7 bases that match TRBD2. The V segment lost 1 base and the J segment 2 bases; nucleotides outside the gene matches: 5. This CDR3 comprises 16 residues. Germline loops: CDR1 SGHDT, CDR2 YYEEEE. The CDR3, as DNA: TGTGCCAGCAGCTTGTGGCTAGCGGACAACACCGGGGAGCTGTTTTTT. Residues: CASSLWLADNTGELFF. Looking up the rest from reference TRBV5-6 and TRBJ2-2 gives the full variable domain: DAGVTQSPTHLIKTRGQQVTLRCSPKSGHDTVSWYQQALGQGPQFIFQYYEEEERQRGNFPDRFSGHQFPNYSSELNVNALLLGDSALYLCASSLWLADNTGELFFGEGSRLTVL.

This clone was seen only once. This rearrangement joins TRBV27 to TRBJ2-7; 8 nucleotides align to TRBD2. V gave up 9 bases and J gave up 0 bases; unmatched junction bases: 10. The germline gives CDR1 MNHEY, CDR2 SMNVEV (reference sequence). The CDR3 has 15 amino acids. The CDR3 here is CASQTSAHLSYEQYF. DNA of the CDR3: TGTGCCAGTCAGACTAGCGCCCACCTCTCCTACGAGCAGTACTTC.

The CDR3 loop reads CASSPRGGGNTEAFF. DNA for the CDR3: TGTGCCAGCTCACCACGAGGGGGCGGGAACACTGAAGCTTTCTTT. This chain joins TRBV18 and TRBJ1-1; 7 nucleotides line up with TRBD1. The CDR3 contains 15 residues. Germline CDR1 and CDR2: KGHSH and LQKENI. V shed 1 base, J shed 1 base, and the junction held 3 bases outside the gene matches.

CDR3 loop: CASSSPRKGGSREQFF. Written as DNA, the CDR3 is TGTGCCAGCAGTTCCCCCCGAAAGGGGGGGAGTCGTGAGCAGTTCTTC. The V and J genes are TRBV27 and TRBJ2-1; weak D call: TRBD2 (7 bases). The CDR3 runs 16 residues. Germline V gene data show CDR1 as MNHEY and CDR2 as SMNVEV (reference sequence). Trimming left V 4 bases short and J 9 bases short, with 22 bases between.

The genes are TRBV30 and TRBJ2-7; 8 bases line up with TRBD1. V trimming: 7 bases; J trimming: 3 bases; junction bases outside the gene matches: 8. CDR1 and CDR2 (germline): GTSNPN, SVGIG (reference sequence). CDR3 length: 13 amino acids. The CDR3 protein is CAYSAGGGYEQYF. The CDR3 DNA reads as TGTGCCTACTCAGCAGGGGGCGGCTACGAGCAGTACTTC.

J is TRBJ2-7 and V is TRBV27, with 8 positions matching TRBD1. The trim removed 3 bases at V and 2 bases at J, leaving 3 bases unmatched. The germline CDR1 and CDR2 sequences are MNHEY and SMNVEV (reference sequence). This CDR3 has 14 amino acids. CDR3 coding DNA: TGTGCCAGCAGTTTCGGGACAGGAACCTACGAGCAGTACTTC. Translated: CASSFGTGTYEQYF.

The rearrangement joins TRBV27 to TRBJ1-2; 7 bases agree with TRBD1. The CDR3 is 17 residues long. Germline V gene lookup returns CDR1 MNHEY and CDR2 SMNVEV (reference sequence). The junction had 11 bases not matched to a gene; V was cut back by 4 bases and J by 0 bases. DNA for the CDR3: TGTGCCAGCAGTTCTCGGGACAGCCCTATAGCTAACTATGGCTACACCTTC. Translated, it gives CASSSRDSPIANYGYTF.

The V call is TRBV6-1, the J call TRBJ2-3, with unresolved D. CDR1 is MNHNS and CDR2 is SASEGT in the germline V gene. V was clipped by 2 bases and J by 5 bases, with 8 bases between them. This CDR3 is built from 13 residues. CDR3: CASSESFGDTQYF. The CDR3 DNA follows: TGTGCCAGCAGTGAATCTTTCGGAGATACGCAGTATTTT.